Listed below are T cell receptor beta chains from one sample, sequenced in a study of shared clonotypes between healthy human individuals. TCRdb's copy holds only in-frame clones and misses some; the assay was immunoSEQ multiplex PCR. The sample records roughly 2.1 million clones, 90% to 95% being singletons. Sequencing input: naive CD8+ T cells from PBMCs. The receptor source for this set is a man between 18 and 29 years old in good health. Some clones in this sample may be carry-over from other donors' samples. The CDR3 runs from the conserved cysteine through the conserved F or W. D genes are given only for firm matches. A row's size may be missing; if present it is once, few, many or a size class.

clone_size: .; v_call: TRBV7-8; d_call: TRBD2; j_call: TRBJ2-7; cdr3_aa: CASSPIAGVKDEQYF; cdr3_nt: TGTGCCAGCAGCCCAATTGCGGGAGTGAAGGACGAGCAGTACTTC
clone_size: .; v_call: TRBV28; d_call: TRBD1; j_call: TRBJ1-2; cdr3_aa: CASLYGTGQSGYTF; cdr3_nt: TGTGCCAGCCTTTACGGGACAGGGCAGAGTGGCTACACCTTC
clone_size: .; v_call: TRBV10-1; d_call: .; j_call: TRBJ2-5; cdr3_aa: CASSEGGCQETQYF; cdr3_nt: TGCGCCAGCAGTGAAGGGGGATGCCAAGAGACCCAGTACTTC
clone_size: .; v_call: TRBV27; d_call: .; j_call: TRBJ1-1; cdr3_aa: CASSLGFTLGTEAFF; cdr3_nt: TGTGCCAGCAGTTTAGGGTTCACCCTTGGGACTGAAGCTTTCTTT
clone_size: .; v_call: TRBV7-9; d_call: TRBD2; j_call: TRBJ2-7; cdr3_aa: CASSPSGRLYEQYF; cdr3_nt: TGTGCCAGCAGCCCTAGCGGGAGGCTCTACGAGCAGTACTTC
clone_size: .; v_call: TRBV7-8; d_call: .; j_call: TRBJ2-5; cdr3_aa: CASSSDLGGGETQYF; cdr3_nt: TGTGCCAGCAGCTCCGACCTGGGAGGAGGAGAGACCCAGTACTTC
clone_size: .; v_call: TRBV27; d_call: .; j_call: TRBJ1-2; cdr3_aa: CASSLSRLAGLNYGYTF; cdr3_nt: TGTGCCAGCAGTTTATCAAGGTTGGCGGGTCTGAACTATGGCTACACCTTC
clone_size: .; v_call: TRBV15; d_call: TRBD1; j_call: TRBJ2-1; cdr3_aa: CATSRASPGTGSSNEQFF; cdr3_nt: TGTGCCACCAGCAGAGCCTCCCCCGGGACAGGGTCTAGCAATGAGCAGTTCTTC
clone_size: .; v_call: TRBV30; d_call: TRBD2; j_call: TRBJ2-1; cdr3_aa: CAWSVPPVIAGVCPEQFF; cdr3_nt: TGTGCCTGGAGTGTACCCCCCGTTATAGCGGGAGTTTGTCCTGAGCAGTTCTTC
clone_size: .; v_call: TRBV6-5; d_call: .; j_call: TRBJ2-1; cdr3_aa: CASTQRGSYNEQFF; cdr3_nt: TGTGCCAGCACCCAACGAGGCTCCTACAATGAGCAGTTCTTC
clone_size: .; v_call: TRBV4-1; d_call: .; j_call: TRBJ1-2; cdr3_aa: CASSQDNLISNYGYTF; cdr3_nt: TGCGCCAGCAGCCAAGATAACCTTATTTCTAACTATGGCTACACCTTC
clone_size: .; v_call: TRBV27; d_call: .; j_call: TRBJ1-4; cdr3_aa: CASSFGGGLNQLFF; cdr3_nt: TGTGCCAGCAGTTTCGGGGGGGGGTTGAACCAACTGTTTTTT
clone_size: .; v_call: TRBV10-3; d_call: TRBD1; j_call: TRBJ2-7; cdr3_aa: CAIGTKGGHLGYEQYF; cdr3_nt: TGTGCCATCGGGACGAAAGGGGGCCACTTAGGCTACGAGCAGTACTTC
clone_size: .; v_call: TRBV2; d_call: TRBD1; j_call: TRBJ2-7; cdr3_aa: CASNDRGASSYEQYF; cdr3_nt: TGTGCCAGCAACGACAGGGGCGCAAGCTCCTACGAGCAGTACTTC
clone_size: .; v_call: TRBV7-9; d_call: .; j_call: TRBJ2-7; cdr3_aa: CASSPRARFEQYF; cdr3_nt: TGTGCCAGCAGCCCCCGGGCCCGATTCGAGCAGTACTTC
clone_size: .; v_call: TRBV11-2; d_call: TRBD1; j_call: TRBJ1-1; cdr3_aa: CASTYTSDRAKLLNTEAFF; cdr3_nt: TGTGCCAGCACCTACACTTCGGACAGGGCCAAACTCTTGAACACTGAAGCTTTCTTT
clone_size: .; v_call: TRBV27; d_call: .; j_call: TRBJ2-7; cdr3_aa: CASRGSYEQYF; cdr3_nt: TGTGCCAGCAGGGGCTCCTACGAGCAGTACTTC
clone_size: .; v_call: TRBV6-5; d_call: .; j_call: TRBJ2-7; cdr3_aa: CASRERGQGNYEQYF; cdr3_nt: TGTGCCAGCAGAGAACGGGGGCAGGGTAACTACGAGCAGTACTTC
clone_size: .; v_call: TRBV25-1; d_call: TRBD1; j_call: TRBJ2-7; cdr3_aa: CASEAGGGYEQYF; cdr3_nt: TGTGCCAGCGAGGCAGGGGGCGGTTACGAGCAGTACTTC
clone_size: .; v_call: TRBV4-1; d_call: .; j_call: TRBJ2-7; cdr3_aa: CASSHLGSSAGEQYF; cdr3_nt: TGCGCCAGCAGCCACTTGGGCTCTAGCGCCGGAGAGCAGTACTTC
clone_size: few; v_call: TRBV2; d_call: .; j_call: TRBJ1-5; cdr3_aa: CASSEGSAANQPQHF; cdr3_nt: TGTGCCAGCAGTGAGGGTTCGGCAGCGAATCAGCCCCAGCATTTT
clone_size: .; v_call: TRBV21-1; d_call: .; j_call: TRBJ2-7; cdr3_aa: CASINKSGTETYEQYF; cdr3_nt: TGTGCCAGCATCAACAAATCCGGGACGGAGACCTACGAGCAGTACTTC
clone_size: .; v_call: TRBV7-9; d_call: .; j_call: TRBJ2-7; cdr3_aa: CASSLTSPQQYF; cdr3_nt: TGTGCCAGCAGCTTAACGTCTCCGCAACAGTACTTC
clone_size: .; v_call: TRBV27; d_call: .; j_call: TRBJ2-3; cdr3_aa: CASREGVVGAWGTDTQYF; cdr3_nt: TGTGCCAGCAGAGAAGGAGTTGTGGGGGCCTGGGGCACAGATACGCAGTATTTT
clone_size: .; v_call: TRBV11-3; d_call: .; j_call: TRBJ2-2; cdr3_aa: CASSSREGSANTGELFF; cdr3_nt: TGTGCCAGCAGCTCGCGTGAGGGCAGCGCGAACACCGGGGAGCTGTTTTTT
clone_size: .; v_call: TRBV6-5; d_call: .; j_call: TRBJ1-5; cdr3_aa: CASRPGRLSNQPQHF; cdr3_nt: TGTGCCAGCAGACCGGGACGATTAAGCAATCAGCCCCAGCATTTT
clone_size: .; v_call: TRBV19; d_call: .; j_call: TRBJ1-4; cdr3_aa: CASSIQAGVNEKLFF; cdr3_nt: TGTGCCAGTAGTATCCAGGCGGGAGTTAATGAAAAACTGTTTTTT
clone_size: once; v_call: TRBV28; d_call: .; j_call: TRBJ2-2; cdr3_aa: CASSPLDRNTGELFF; cdr3_nt: TGTGCCAGCAGTCCCTTGGACAGGAACACCGGGGAGCTGTTTTTT
clone_size: once; v_call: TRBV6-5; d_call: TRBD2; j_call: TRBJ2-7; cdr3_aa: CASSYRASGRYEQYF; cdr3_nt: TGTGCCAGCAGTTACCGGGCTAGCGGGAGGTACGAGCAGTACTTC
clone_size: .; v_call: TRBV7-2; d_call: .; j_call: TRBJ1-2; cdr3_aa: CASSPRVVSENYGYTF; cdr3_nt: TGTGCCAGCAGCCCCCGAGTGGTTTCCGAAAACTATGGCTACACCTTC
clone_size: .; v_call: TRBV27; d_call: TRBD2; j_call: TRBJ2-1; cdr3_aa: CASSLGVLAGGEQFF; cdr3_nt: TGTGCCAGCAGTCTTGGGGTACTAGCGGGAGGTGAGCAGTTCTTC
clone_size: .; v_call: TRBV19; d_call: TRBD1; j_call: TRBJ1-1; cdr3_aa: CASSIGQGLLGTEAFF; cdr3_nt: TGTGCCAGTAGTATAGGACAGGGACTGTTGGGCACTGAAGCTTTCTTT
clone_size: .; v_call: TRBV28; d_call: TRBD1; j_call: TRBJ1-1; cdr3_aa: CASSSGQGGTEAFF; cdr3_nt: TGTGCCAGCAGCTCGGGACAGGGTGGCACTGAAGCTTTCTTT